The present T cell receptor (beta chain) was sequenced within a study of blood T cell repertoires in COVID-19. About the research overall: The analysed material was cDNA or gDNA that came from T cells, B-cell-depleted T cells, or PBMCs.

Assay used: immunoSEQ multiplex PCR; TCRdb lists only in-frame clones, some missing. Among approximately 450,000 clones listed, around 88% were seen once. Trimming removed 0 bases from V and 5 bases from J, with 13 bases in between. Germline V gene data show CDR1 as LNHDA and CDR2 as SQIVND (reference sequence). The CDR3 loop spans 15 amino acids. The specimen was peripheral blood. This sequence joins TRBV19 and TRBJ2-5, with D possibly being TRBD2 (5 bases). This receptor was obtained from a young woman with acute or convalescent COVID-19. This CDR3 is CASSIEGRAVETQYF. CDR3 coding DNA: TGTGCCAGTAGTATAGAAGGGAGAGCAGTCGAGACCCAGTACTTC.